These 6 T cell receptor beta chains originate from one sample sequenced in a study of T cell changes during pregnancy in multiple sclerosis. Sequencing used immunoSEQ multiplex PCR; TCRdb keeps in-frame clones, though not all of them. Among around 80,000 clones listed, 92% were seen once. This sample comprised peripheral blood, obtained before pregnancy. These receptors were collected from a female donor with multiple sclerosis, enrolled in a pregnancy study.

V and J are TRBV5-1 and TRBJ1-1; D uncertain. The CDR3 covers 14 residues. The germline gives CDR1 SGHRS, CDR2 YFSETQ. V was shortened by 5 bases and J by 2 bases, with 13 bases between the two germline ends. The CDR3 DNA is TGCGCCAGCAGGACGGGTCAAGAAAACACTGAAGCTTTCTTT. Translation: CASRTGQENTEAFF.

This clone was picked up one time. The chain has TRBV15 and TRBJ1-5; possible D gene TRBD1, 5 bases. The length of the CDR3 is 16 residues. Trimming cost V 0 bases and J 4 bases, with 13 bases left between them. Germline V lookup: CDR1 LNHNV, CDR2 YYDKDF (reference sequence). The CDR3 spells CATSRDVWGENQPQHF. CDR3 in DNA: TGTGCCACCAGCAGAGATGTGTGGGGGGAGAATCAGCCCCAGCATTTT.

CDR3 loop: CASSSPGLAGALKSTDTQYF. In DNA, the CDR3 is TGTGCCAGCAGCTCTCCGGGACTAGCGGGGGCCCTTAAAAGCACAGATACGCAGTATTTT. The chain uses TRBV7-6 and TRBJ2-3; TRBD2 agrees at 14 bases. The CDR3 consists of 20 residues. V shed 4 bases and J 0 bases; nucleotides not matched to a gene: 12. Germline values: CDR1 SGHVS, CDR2 FNYEAQ.

CDR3 residues: CASSWSDRGLVGTEAFF. Written as DNA, the CDR3 is TGCGCCAGCAGCTGGTCGGACAGGGGGCTAGTTGGCACTGAAGCTTTCTTT. The chain has TRBV5-1 and TRBJ1-1; 11 positions match TRBD1. Germline loops: CDR1 SGHRS, CDR2 YFSETQ. With 3 bases clipped from V and 4 bases from J, the junction kept 11 bases outside the gene matches. The CDR3 runs to 17 residues.

The J gene is TRBJ1-2, the V gene TRBV7-9; a possible D gene is TRBD1 (5 bases). Germline assignment: CDR1 SEHNR and CDR2 FQNEAQ (reference sequence). V gave up 5 bases and J gave up 8 bases, with 15 bases separating them. The CDR3 consists of 13 residues. CDR3 protein: CASSPGPGGGYTF. CDR3 DNA sequence: TGTGCCAGCAGCCCAGGGCCCGGGGGAGGCTACACCTTC.

The count of this clone is one. This chain connects TRBV18 to TRBJ1-2; TRBD1 aligns across 9 bases. Trimming removed 3 bases from V and 8 bases from J; junction bases left unmatched: 10. The germline gives CDR1 KGHSH, CDR2 LQKENI. The CDR3 has 15 residues. The CDR3 protein is CASSPWDRENKGYTF. The DNA for the CDR3 is TGTGCCAGCTCACCTTGGGACAGGGAAAATAAAGGCTACACCTTC.